This passage covers 21 T cell receptor beta chains from one sample sequenced in a study of blood T cells in healthy people across ages. A sample-barcoded 5' primer and a J-beta primer mix were used in a second PCR of roughly 7 to 11 cycles. TCRdb fed the 5' RACE reads into MiXCR, producing one record per CDR3 protein. The sample has 750,000 to 950,000 distinct CDR3 sequences; 20% to 30% are singletons. These data also featured in a second study, about T cells of mothers and their children.

The specimen sequenced was blood. The source is a boy younger than 18 in good health.

This clonotype has only a few counts. The V gene is TRBV20-1, the J gene TRBJ2-1; the D gene is possibly TRBD1 (5 bases). The J call may not be correct, given that the DNA end is closer to TRBJ2-7. Germline-derived CDR1 and CDR2 are DFQATT and SNEGSKA (reference sequence). The length of the CDR3 is 12 residues. Written as DNA, the CDR3 is TGCAGTGCCCCGACAGCCCCCTACGAGCAGTACTTC. It specifies CSAPTAPYEQYF.

In its sample, this clonotype was seen a few times. J is TRBJ1-1 and V is TRBV7-2; D may be TRBD1 (5 bases). CDR1 is SGHTA and CDR2 is FQGNSA in the germline V gene. The CDR3 length is 14 residues. V lost 3 bases to trimming and J lost 4 bases, with 12 bases between them. The CDR3 sequence is CASSLGVGGTEAFF. The CDR3 DNA reads TGTGCCAGCAGCTTGGGGGTGGGGGGCACTGAAGCTTTCTTT.

This clonotype was seen a single time. The chain couples TRBV5-1 to TRBJ1-1; D might be TRBD1 (5 bases). CDR1 and CDR2 (germline): SGHRS, YFSETQ. Trimming took off 5 bases at V and 0 bases at J, with 14 bases between the two ends. The CDR3 totals 15 residues. As DNA, the CDR3 is TGCGCCAGCAGTTGGGAGGCACAGGTGAACACTGAAGCTTTCTTT. Its translation: CASSWEAQVNTEAFF.

The chain recombines TRBV10-2 with TRBJ2-5, with D unclear. Trimming took 4 bases from V and 11 from J, leaving 11 bases between them. CDR1 is WSHSY, CDR2 SAAADI, per germline. The CDR3 length is 11 residues. The CDR3 DNA is TGCGCCAGCAGTGTTTTTAGTGAGCAGTACTTC. It translates to CASSVFSEQYF.

This sequence joins TRBV9 and TRBJ2-5, with D possibly being TRBD2 (5 bases). The end of the DNA fits TRBJ2-1 better, so the J call may be wrong. Germline CDR1 SGDLS, CDR2 YYNGEE. The CDR3 has 14 amino acids. For the CDR3, the DNA is TGTGCCAGCAGCGTAGAGGGAACTAGATTTGAGCAGTTCTTC. Translated, it gives CASSVEGTRFEQFF.

This clonotype was found a few times. The chain couples TRBV20-1 to TRBJ2-1; tentatively, D is TRBD1 or TRBD2 (7 bases each). In germline, CDR1 is DFQATT, CDR2 SNEGSKA (reference sequence). This CDR3 spans 14 amino acids. V was cut by 5 bases and J by 10 bases, with 21 bases left in between. The chain's CDR3 is CSAPRQGGGKEQFF. The CDR3 nucleotides are TGCAGTGCTCCCCGACAGGGAGGGGGAAAGGAGCAGTTCTTC.

The chain employs TRBV4-1 and TRBJ2-5, with D possibly matching TRBD1 (5 bases). The DNA matches TRBJ2-1 better at its end, which makes the J call doubtful. The CDR3 is made up of 15 amino acids. The germline V gene encodes CDR1 MGHRA and CDR2 YSYEKL. CDR3 sequence (DNA): TGCGCCAGCAGCCGTTTAGGGGAAGAAGAGGATGAGCAGTTCTTC. As protein: CASSRLGEEEDEQFF.

This clonotype was counted a few times. The chain has TRBV29-1 and TRBJ2-2; a possible D gene is TRBD2 (5 bases). Between the trimmed V and J ends, which lost 8 bases and 1 base, there was a span of 17 bases. CDR1 SQVTM and CDR2 ANQGSEA come from the germline V gene. The CDR3 totals 15 residues. The CDR3, as DNA: TGCAGCTCTAGCCCAGCAGTGATGAACACCGGGGAGCTGTTTTTT. As protein: CSSSPAVMNTGELFF.

The J gene is TRBJ2-1, the V gene TRBV5-1, with TRBD2 matching over 8 bases. The trim removed 5 bases at V and 4 bases at J, leaving 5 bases unmatched. The length of the CDR3 is 14 residues. Per the germline V gene, CDR1 is SGHRS and CDR2 is YFSETQ. The CDR3 DNA reads TGCGCCAGCAGATCAGCGGGGGCTTACAATGAGCAGTTCTTC. As protein: CASRSAGAYNEQFF.

V and J are TRBV7-3 and TRBJ2-5, with 7 bases that match TRBD2. With V trimmed by 4 bases and J by 5 bases, 4 bases remained unmatched. Germline loops: CDR1 SGHTA, CDR2 FQGTGA. The CDR3 has 13 residues. The CDR3 DNA reads TGTGCCAGCAGCTCTTGGGGGGGGGAGACCCAGTACTTC. Translating gives CASSSWGGETQYF. Looking up the rest from reference TRBV7-3 and TRBJ2-5 gives the full variable domain: GAGVSQTPSNKVTEKGKYVELRCDPISGHTALYWYRQSLGQGPEFLIYFQGTGAADDSGLPNDRFFAVRPEGSVSTLKIQRTERGDSAVYLCASSSWGGETQYFGPGTRLLVL.

The rearrangement uses TRBV2 and TRBJ2-4, with D hard to call. There are 14 residues in the CDR3. V lost 5 bases, J lost 0 bases, and 8 bases lay in between. Germline V CDR1 and CDR2: SNHLY, FYNNEI. CDR3 sequence (DNA): TGTGCCAGCAGTCGGGTACTAGCCAAAAACATTCAGTACTTC. Translating gives CASSRVLAKNIQYF.

The CDR3 DNA sequence: TGTGCCTGGGGCAGGGAGTCTTCCTATGGCTACACCTTC. Its translation is CAWGRESSYGYTF. The chain has TRBV30 and TRBJ1-2; TRBD1 is a possible D gene (5 bases). The CDR3 runs to 13 residues. Germline V gene lookup returns CDR1 GTSNPN and CDR2 SVGIG (reference sequence). The V end lost 5 bases, the J end lost 4 bases, and 14 bases lay between the germline ends.

V is TRBV11-2 and J is TRBJ2-5, with D maybe TRBD2 (6 bases). The J call may not be correct, given that the DNA end is closer to TRBJ2-1. CDR3 size: 15 residues. CDR1 and CDR2 (germline): SGHAT, FQNNGV. DNA of the CDR3: TGTGCCAGCAGCGGGACTCGGGGGAACAAGAATGAGCAGTTCTTC. The encoded protein is CASSGTRGNKNEQFF.

This sequence joins TRBV20-1 and TRBJ2-3; D possibly matches TRBD1 or TRBD2 (5 bases each). The germline V gene has CDR1 DFQATT and CDR2 SNEGSKA (reference sequence). The V gene lost 3 bases and the J gene lost 2 bases, with 24 bases spanning the gap. The CDR3 loop spans 18 amino acids. CDR3 sequence: CSASQAPGPEINTDTQYF. The CDR3 DNA is TGCAGTGCTAGCCAAGCCCCGGGACCCGAAATCAACACAGATACGCAGTATTTT.

In this sample, this clonotype turned up a few times. This rearrangement joins TRBV6-2 or TRBV6-3 to TRBJ2-5, with TRBD1 matching 8 bases. The DNA end is a closer match to TRBJ2-7, so the J assignment may be wrong. This CDR3 region has 16 residues. CDR1 is MNHEY and CDR2 is SVGEGT in the germline V gene. The CDR3 is CASSIDRGPRVYEQYF. The CDR3 coding sequence is TGTGCCAGCAGTATAGACAGGGGACCAAGGGTCTACGAGCAGTACTTC.

The chain couples TRBV20-1 to TRBJ1-2; 7 positions agree with TRBD1. Germline V gene lookup returns CDR1 DFQATT and CDR2 SNEGSKA (reference sequence). V dropped 0 bases and J dropped 5; count of bases not matched to a gene: 6. The CDR3 sequence is 14 residues long. The CDR3, as DNA: TGCAGTGCTAGAGATGCGCAGGGGGTGTATGGCTACACCTTC. It yields the protein CSARDAQGVYGYTF.

The sample holds a few counts of this clonotype. The gene calls are TRBV18 and TRBJ2-5, with 8 bases lining up with TRBD1. This CDR3 spans 14 amino acids. Germline V lookup: CDR1 KGHSH, CDR2 LQKENI. Germline trimming cut 5 bases from V and 11 bases from J; bases unmatched to any gene: 13. Written as DNA, the CDR3 is TGTGCCAGCTCATCAATCCAGGGGGCGCTTGAGCAGTACTTC. Translating gives CASSSIQGALEQYF.

This clonotype was seen more than once but under ten times. The chain employs TRBV12-3 or TRBV12-4 and TRBJ2-5, with a weak D call TRBD2 (5 bases). The CDR3 is 13 residues long. Trimming stripped 5 bases from V and 5 bases from J, with 12 bases between. CDR3 in DNA: TGTGCCAGCAGTCTCGCCGGGGTTGAGACCCAGTACTTC. The encoded protein is CASSLAGVETQYF.

There are a few counts of this clonotype. V usage is TRBV5-1 and J usage is TRBJ2-5, with D maybe TRBD2 (6 bases). Judging by the DNA end, TRBJ2-7 fits better; the J call may be wrong. Germline values: CDR1 SGHRS, CDR2 YFSETQ. The CDR3 is made up of 15 amino acids. The DNA of the CDR3 is TGCGCCAGCAGCTTGTTAACGGGGGTCCCCTACGAGCAGTACTTC. Protein sequence: CASSLLTGVPYEQYF.

The chain recombines TRBV9 with TRBJ2-4, with D possibly being TRBD1 or TRBD2 (5 bases each). Germline assignment: CDR1 SGDLS and CDR2 YYNGEE. CDR3 size: 15 residues. Trimming removed 2 bases from V and 0 bases from J, with 9 bases in between. CDR3 sequence (DNA): TGTGCCAGCAGCGTTCTAGGGACAGCCAAAAACATTCAGTACTTC. It codes for CASSVLGTAKNIQYF.

This clonotype has just a few counts. The chain has TRBV5-5 and TRBJ1-1; D gene ambiguous. This CDR3 contains 12 residues. Germline V gene data show CDR1 as SGHKS and CDR2 as YYEKEE (reference sequence). V was shortened by 6 bases and J by 1 base, with 7 bases between the two germline ends. DNA for the CDR3: TGTGCCAGCATTAGGTCGAACACTGAAGCTTTCTTT. Its protein product is CASIRSNTEAFF.